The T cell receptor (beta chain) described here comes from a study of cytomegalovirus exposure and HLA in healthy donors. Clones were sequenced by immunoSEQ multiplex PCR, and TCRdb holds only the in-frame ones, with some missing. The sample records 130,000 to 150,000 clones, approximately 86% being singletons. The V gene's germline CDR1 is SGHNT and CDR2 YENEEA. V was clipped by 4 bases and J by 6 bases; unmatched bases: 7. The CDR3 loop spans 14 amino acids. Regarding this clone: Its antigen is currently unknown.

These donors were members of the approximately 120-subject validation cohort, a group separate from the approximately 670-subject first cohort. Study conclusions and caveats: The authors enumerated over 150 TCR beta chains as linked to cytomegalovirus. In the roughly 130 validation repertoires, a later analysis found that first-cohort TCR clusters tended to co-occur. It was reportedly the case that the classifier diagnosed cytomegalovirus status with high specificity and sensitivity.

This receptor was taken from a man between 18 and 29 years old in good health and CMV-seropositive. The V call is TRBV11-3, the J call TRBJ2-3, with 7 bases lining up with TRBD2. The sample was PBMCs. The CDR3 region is CASSYGLRGDTQYF. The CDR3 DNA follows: TGTGCCAGCAGCTATGGACTGCGGGGGGATACGCAGTATTTT.